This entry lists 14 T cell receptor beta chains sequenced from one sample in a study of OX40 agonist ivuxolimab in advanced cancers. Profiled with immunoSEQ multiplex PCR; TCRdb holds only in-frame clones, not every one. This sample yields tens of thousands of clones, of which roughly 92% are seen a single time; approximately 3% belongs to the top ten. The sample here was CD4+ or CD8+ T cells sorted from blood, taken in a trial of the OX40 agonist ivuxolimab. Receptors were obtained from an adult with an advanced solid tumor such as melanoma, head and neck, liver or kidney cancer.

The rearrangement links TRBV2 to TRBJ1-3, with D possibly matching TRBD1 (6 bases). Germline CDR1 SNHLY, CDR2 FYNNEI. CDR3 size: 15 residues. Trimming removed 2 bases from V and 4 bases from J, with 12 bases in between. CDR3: CASSESSRGGNTIYF. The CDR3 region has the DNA TGTGCCAGCAGTGAATCCTCCAGGGGAGGAAACACCATATATTTT.

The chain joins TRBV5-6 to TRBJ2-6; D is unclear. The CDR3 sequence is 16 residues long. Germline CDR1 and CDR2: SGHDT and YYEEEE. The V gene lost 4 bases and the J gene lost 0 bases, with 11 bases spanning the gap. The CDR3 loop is CASSPSSSSGANVLTF. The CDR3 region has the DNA TGTGCCAGCAGCCCCTCAAGCTCCTCTGGGGCCAACGTCCTGACTTTC.

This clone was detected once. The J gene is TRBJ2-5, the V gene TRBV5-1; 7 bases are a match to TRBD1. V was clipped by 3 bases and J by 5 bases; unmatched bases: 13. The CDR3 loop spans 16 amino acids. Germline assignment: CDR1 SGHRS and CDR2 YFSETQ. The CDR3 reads CASSSGTVGPGETQYF. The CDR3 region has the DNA TGCGCCAGCAGCTCGGGGACAGTAGGTCCCGGGGAGACCCAGTACTTC.

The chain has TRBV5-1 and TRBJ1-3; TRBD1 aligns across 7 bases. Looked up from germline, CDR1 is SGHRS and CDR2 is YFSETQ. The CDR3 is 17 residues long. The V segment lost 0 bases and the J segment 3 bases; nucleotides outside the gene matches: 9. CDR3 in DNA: TGCGCCAGCAGCTTGGATCCAGGGGGAACGTTTGGAAACACCATATATTTT. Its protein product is CASSLDPGGTFGNTIYF.

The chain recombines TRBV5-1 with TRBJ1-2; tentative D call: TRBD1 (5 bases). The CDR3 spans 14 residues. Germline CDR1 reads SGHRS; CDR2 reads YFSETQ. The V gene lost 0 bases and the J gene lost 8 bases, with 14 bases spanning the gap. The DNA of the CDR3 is TGCGCCAGCAGCTTGGCCGGGGCCAGTCGGGGCTACACCTTC. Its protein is CASSLAGASRGYTF.

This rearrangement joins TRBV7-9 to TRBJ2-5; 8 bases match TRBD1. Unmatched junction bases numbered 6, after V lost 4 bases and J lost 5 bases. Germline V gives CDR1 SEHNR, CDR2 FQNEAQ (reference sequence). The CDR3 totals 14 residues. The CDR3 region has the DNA TGTGCCAGCAGCTCGGCAGGGGGCGTTGAGACCCAGTACTTC. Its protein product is CASSSAGGVETQYF.

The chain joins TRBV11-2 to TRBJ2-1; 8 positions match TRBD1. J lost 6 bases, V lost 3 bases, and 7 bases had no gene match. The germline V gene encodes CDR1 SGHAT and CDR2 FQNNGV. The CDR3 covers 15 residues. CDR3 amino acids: CASSFGGGTGNEQFF. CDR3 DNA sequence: TGTGCCAGCAGCTTCGGGGGCGGGACAGGCAATGAGCAGTTCTTC.

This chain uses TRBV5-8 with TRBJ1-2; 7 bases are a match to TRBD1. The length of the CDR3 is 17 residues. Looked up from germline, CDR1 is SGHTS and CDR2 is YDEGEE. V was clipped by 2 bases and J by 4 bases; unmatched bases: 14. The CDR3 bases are TGTGCCAGCAGCTTTCCTTCTACCGGGACAGTACCCTATGGCTACACCTTC. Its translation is CASSFPSTGTVPYGYTF. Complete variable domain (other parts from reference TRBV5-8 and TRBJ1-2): EAGVTQSPTHLIKTRGQQATLRCSPISGHTSVYWYQQALGLGLQFLLWYDEGEERNRGNFPPRFSGRQFPNYSSELNVNALELEDSALYLCASSFPSTGTVPYGYTFGSGTRLTVV.

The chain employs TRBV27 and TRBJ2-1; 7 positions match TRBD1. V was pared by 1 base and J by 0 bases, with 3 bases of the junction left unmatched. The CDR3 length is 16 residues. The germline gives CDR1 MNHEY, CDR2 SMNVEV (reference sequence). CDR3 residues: CASSLFRGSSYNEQFF. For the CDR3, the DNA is TGTGCCAGCAGTTTATTCAGGGGGAGCTCCTACAATGAGCAGTTCTTC.

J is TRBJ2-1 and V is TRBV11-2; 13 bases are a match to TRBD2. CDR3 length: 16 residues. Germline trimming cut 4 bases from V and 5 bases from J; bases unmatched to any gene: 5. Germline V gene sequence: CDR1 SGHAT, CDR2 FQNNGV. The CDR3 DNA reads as TGTGCCAGCAGCTCCACTAGCGGGAGGGTGAACAATGAGCAGTTCTTC. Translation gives CASSSTSGRVNNEQFF.

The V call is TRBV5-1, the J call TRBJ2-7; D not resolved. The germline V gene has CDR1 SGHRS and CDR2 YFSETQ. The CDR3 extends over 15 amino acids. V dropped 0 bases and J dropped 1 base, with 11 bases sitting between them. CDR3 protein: CASSLAGFQSYEQYF. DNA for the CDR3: TGCGCCAGCAGCTTGGCGGGTTTTCAGTCCTACGAGCAGTACTTC.

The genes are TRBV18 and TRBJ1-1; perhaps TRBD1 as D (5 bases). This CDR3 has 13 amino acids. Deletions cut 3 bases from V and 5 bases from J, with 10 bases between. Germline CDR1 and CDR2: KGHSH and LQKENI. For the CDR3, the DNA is TGTGCCAGCTCACCGGAGGGGATAACTGAAGCTTTCTTT. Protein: CASSPEGITEAFF. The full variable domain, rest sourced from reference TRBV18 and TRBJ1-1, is NAGVMQNPRHLVRRRGQEARLRCSPMKGHSHVYWYRQLPEEGLKFMVYLQKENIIDESGMPKERFSAEFPKEGPSILRIQQVVRGDSAAYFCASSPEGITEAFFGQGTRLTVV.

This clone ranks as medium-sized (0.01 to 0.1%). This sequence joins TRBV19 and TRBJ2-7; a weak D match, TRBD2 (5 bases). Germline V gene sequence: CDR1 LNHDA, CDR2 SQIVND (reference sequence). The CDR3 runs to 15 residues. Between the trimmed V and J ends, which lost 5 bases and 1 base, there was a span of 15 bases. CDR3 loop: CASSLSSSHSYEQYF. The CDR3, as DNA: TGTGCCAGTAGTTTGTCTAGCAGCCATTCCTACGAGCAGTACTTC.

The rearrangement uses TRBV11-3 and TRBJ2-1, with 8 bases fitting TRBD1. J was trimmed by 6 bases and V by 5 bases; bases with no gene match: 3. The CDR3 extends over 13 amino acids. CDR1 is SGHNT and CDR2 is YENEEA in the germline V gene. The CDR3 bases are TGTGCCAGCAGCCGAGACAGGGGCAATGAGCAGTTCTTC. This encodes CASSRDRGNEQFF.